This record concerns one TCR beta chain sequence. Trimming cost V 0 bases and J 4 bases, with 7 bases left between them. Germline loops: CDR1 SEHNR, CDR2 FQNEAQ (reference sequence). The CDR3 sequence is 14 residues long. TCRdb processed the 5' RACE reads anew with MiXCR; each CDR3 protein has one entry. The sample yields tens of thousands of distinct CDR3 sequences, around 15% seen once. This entry is derived from a study of early T cells in non-severe SARS-CoV-2 infection. Looking at the study overall: The study sequenced bulk RNA from unsorted whole blood, with chains unpaired.

The sequencing sample was made of whole blood. The V call is TRBV7-9, the J call TRBJ1-5; D remains ambiguous. The source of this sequence is an adult who was a healthcare worker with PCR-confirmed SARS-CoV-2 infection or an uninfected control (not recorded which). DNA for the CDR3: TGTGCCAGCAGCTTAGCAGCGGGAAATCAGCCCCAGCATTTT. Encoded protein: CASSLAAGNQPQHF.